This T cell receptor beta chain emerged from a study of T cells after yellow fever vaccination. Study-wide points: Most clones from primary vaccination were detected again post-booster (roughly 96% CD4, 88% CD8). Across the CD4 and CD8 compartments, a small share of clonotypes was present in both.

Germline V gives CDR1 SGHRS, CDR2 YFSETQ. The CDR3 consists of 14 residues. V gave up 4 bases and J gave up 0 bases, with 9 bases separating them. A remark on this clonotype: Its antigen is currently unknown.

Researchers made TCR cDNA using 5'RACE template switching, and this step added a universal primer site and UMIs. TCRdb reanalysed the 5' RACE reads using MiXCR and keeps one entry per CDR3 protein. This sample yields some 670,000 distinct CDR3 sequences, of which over 9% are seen a single time; 15% belongs to the top ten. This sequence originates from a man aged 25-45 years who received the YFV17D yellow fever vaccine. Sequenced here: PBMCs, sampled on the day of the yellow fever booster vaccination. The rearrangement joins TRBV5-1 to TRBJ2-3; D is perhaps TRBD1 or TRBD2 (5 bases each). The CDR3 region has the DNA TGCGCCAGCAGCACCCGGGACAGCACAGATACGCAGTATTTT. Its translation is CASSTRDSTDTQYF.